This T cell receptor beta chain came from a study of blood T cell repertoires in COVID-19. The CDR3 is 13 amino acids. V was cut by 0 bases and J by 7 bases, with 8 bases left in between. Per the germline V gene, CDR1 is SGDLS and CDR2 is YYNGEE. Clones were read by immunoSEQ multiplex PCR, and TCRdb kept only the in-frame ones, dropping some. This table has around 300,000 clones, roughly nine tenths appearing once. The TCR comes from a woman between 35 and 50 years old who had recovered from COVID-19. This sequence joins TRBV9 and TRBJ2-1, with a possible D match to TRBD2 (5 bases). Sequenced sample: peripheral blood. The CDR3 sequence: CASSVGRGNEQFF. The CDR3 DNA reads as TGTGCCAGCAGCGTAGGCCGAGGGAATGAGCAGTTCTTC.